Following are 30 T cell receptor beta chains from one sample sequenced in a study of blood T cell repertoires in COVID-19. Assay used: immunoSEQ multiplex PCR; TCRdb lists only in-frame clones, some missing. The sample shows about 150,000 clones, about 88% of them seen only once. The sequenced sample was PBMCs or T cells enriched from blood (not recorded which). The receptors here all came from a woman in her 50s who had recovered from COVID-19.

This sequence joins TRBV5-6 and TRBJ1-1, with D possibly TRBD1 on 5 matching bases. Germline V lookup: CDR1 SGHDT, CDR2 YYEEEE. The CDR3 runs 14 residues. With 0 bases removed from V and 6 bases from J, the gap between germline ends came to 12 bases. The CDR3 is CASSLGQGVSEAFF. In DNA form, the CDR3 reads TGTGCCAGCAGCTTGGGTCAGGGCGTTTCTGAAGCTTTCTTT.

This chain's CDR3 is CASSAGQGTGGNTIYF. The CDR3, as DNA: TGCGCCAGCAGCGCGGGCCAAGGGACAGGGGGAAACACCATATATTTT. The genes are TRBV5-1 and TRBJ1-3; 9 bases are a match to TRBD1. Germline values: CDR1 SGHRS, CDR2 YFSETQ. CDR3 length: 16 residues. Trimming took 4 bases from V and 4 from J; bases not matched to a gene: 9. The variable domain in full, with the rest retrieved from reference TRBV5-1 and TRBJ1-3, is KAGVTQTPRYLIKTRGQQVTLSCSPISGHRSVSWYQQTPGQGLQFLFEYFSETQRNKGNFPGRFSGRQFSNSRSEMNVSTLELGDSALYLCASSAGQGTGGNTIYFGEGSWLTVV.

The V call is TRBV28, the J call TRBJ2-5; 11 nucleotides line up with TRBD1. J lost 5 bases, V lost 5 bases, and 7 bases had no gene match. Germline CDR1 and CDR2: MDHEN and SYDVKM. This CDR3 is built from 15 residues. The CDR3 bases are TGTGCCAGCAGTGCCGGGACAGGGGGGCGGGAGACCCAGTACTTC. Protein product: CASSAGTGGRETQYF. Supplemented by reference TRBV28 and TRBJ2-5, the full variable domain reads DVKVTQSSRYLVKRTGEKVFLECVQDMDHENMFWYRQDPGLGLRLIYFSYDVKMKEKGDIPEGYSVSREKKERFSLILESASTNQTSMYLCASSAGTGGRETQYFGPGTRLLVL.

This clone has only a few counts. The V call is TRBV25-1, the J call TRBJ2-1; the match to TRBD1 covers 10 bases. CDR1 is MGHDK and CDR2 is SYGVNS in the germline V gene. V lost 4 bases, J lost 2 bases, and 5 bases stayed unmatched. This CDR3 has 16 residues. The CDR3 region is CASSGAGQGTYNEQFF. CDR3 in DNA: TGTGCCAGCAGTGGGGCGGGACAGGGGACCTACAATGAGCAGTTCTTC.

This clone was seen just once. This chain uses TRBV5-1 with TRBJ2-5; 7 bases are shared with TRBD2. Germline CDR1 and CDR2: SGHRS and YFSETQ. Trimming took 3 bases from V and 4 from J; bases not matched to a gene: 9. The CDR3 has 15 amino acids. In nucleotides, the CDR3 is TGCGCCAGCAGCTCTACGGGGGGAGAAGGAGAGACCCAGTACTTC. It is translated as CASSSTGGEGETQYF.

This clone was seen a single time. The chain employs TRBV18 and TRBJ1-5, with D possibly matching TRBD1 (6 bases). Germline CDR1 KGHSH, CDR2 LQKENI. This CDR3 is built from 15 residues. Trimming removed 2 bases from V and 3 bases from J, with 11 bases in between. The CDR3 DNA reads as TGTGCCAGCTCACCATCCGGACAGCTCAATCAGCCCCAGCATTTT. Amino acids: CASSPSGQLNQPQHF. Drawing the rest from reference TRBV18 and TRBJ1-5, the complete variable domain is NAGVMQNPRHLVRRRGQEARLRCSPMKGHSHVYWYRQLPEEGLKFMVYLQKENIIDESGMPKERFSAEFPKEGPSILRIQQVVRGDSAAYFCASSPSGQLNQPQHFGDGTRLSIL.

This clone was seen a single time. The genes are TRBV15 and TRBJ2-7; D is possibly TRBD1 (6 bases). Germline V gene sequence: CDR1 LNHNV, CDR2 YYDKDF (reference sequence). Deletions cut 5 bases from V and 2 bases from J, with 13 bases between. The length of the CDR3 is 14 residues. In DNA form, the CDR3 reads TGTGCCACCAGCGGCCGGGACATGACCTACGAGCAGTACTTC. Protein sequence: CATSGRDMTYEQYF.

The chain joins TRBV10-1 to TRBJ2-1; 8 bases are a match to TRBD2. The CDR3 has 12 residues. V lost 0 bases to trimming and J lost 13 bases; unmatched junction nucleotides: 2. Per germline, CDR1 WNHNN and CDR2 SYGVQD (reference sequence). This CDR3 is CASSESGRAQFF. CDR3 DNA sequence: TGCGCCAGCAGTGAGTCCGGGAGGGCTCAGTTCTTC.

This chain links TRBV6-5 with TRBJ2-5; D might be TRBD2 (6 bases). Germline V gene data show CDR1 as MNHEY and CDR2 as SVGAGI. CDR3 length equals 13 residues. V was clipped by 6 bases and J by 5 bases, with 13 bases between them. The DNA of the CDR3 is TGTGCCAGCAGACGCGGGGTATGGGAGACCCAGTACTTC. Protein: CASRRGVWETQYF.

The DNA of the CDR3 is TGTGCCAGCGACAGGGGGCAAACAAACACCGGGGAGCTGTTTTTT. It translates to CASDRGQTNTGELFF. The rearrangement uses TRBV5-5 and TRBJ2-2; 10 nucleotides agree with TRBD1. CDR3 length: 15 residues. Trimming took 7 bases from V and 2 from J; bases not matched to a gene: 5. Germline V CDR1 and CDR2: SGHKS, YYEKEE (reference sequence).

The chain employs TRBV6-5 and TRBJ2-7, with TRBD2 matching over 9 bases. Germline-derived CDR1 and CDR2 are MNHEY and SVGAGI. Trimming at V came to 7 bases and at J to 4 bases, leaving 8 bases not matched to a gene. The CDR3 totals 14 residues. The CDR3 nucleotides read TGTGCCAGCAAGGAGGGGCTAGCGGGATACGAGCAGTACTTC. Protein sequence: CASKEGLAGYEQYF.

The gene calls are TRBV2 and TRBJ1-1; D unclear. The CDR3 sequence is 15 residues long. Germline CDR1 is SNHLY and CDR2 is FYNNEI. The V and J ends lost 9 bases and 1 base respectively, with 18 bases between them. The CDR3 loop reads CARSYGREGNTEAFF. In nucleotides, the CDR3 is TGTGCCAGATCCTATGGGAGGGAAGGGAACACTGAAGCTTTCTTT.

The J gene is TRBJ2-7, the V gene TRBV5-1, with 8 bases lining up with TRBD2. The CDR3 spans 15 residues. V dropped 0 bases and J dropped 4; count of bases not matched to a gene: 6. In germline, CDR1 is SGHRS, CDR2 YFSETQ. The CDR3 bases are TGCGCCAGCAGCTTGGCCGGGACTAGAGAATACGAGCAGTACTTC. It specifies CASSLAGTREYEQYF.

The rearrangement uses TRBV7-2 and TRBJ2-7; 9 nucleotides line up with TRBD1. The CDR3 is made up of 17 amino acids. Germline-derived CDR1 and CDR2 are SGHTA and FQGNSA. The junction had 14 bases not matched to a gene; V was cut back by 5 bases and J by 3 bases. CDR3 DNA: TGTGCCAGCAGCAGGTCATACGGGACAGGGAAAGGCTACGAGCAGTACTTC. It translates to CASSRSYGTGKGYEQYF.

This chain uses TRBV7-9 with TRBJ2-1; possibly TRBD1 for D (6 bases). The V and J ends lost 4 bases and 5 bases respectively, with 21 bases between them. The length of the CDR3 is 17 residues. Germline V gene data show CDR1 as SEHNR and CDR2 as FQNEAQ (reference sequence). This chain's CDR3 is CASSSTTFDRYHNEQFF. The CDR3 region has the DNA TGTGCCAGCAGCTCCACCACTTTCGACAGGTACCACAATGAGCAGTTCTTC.

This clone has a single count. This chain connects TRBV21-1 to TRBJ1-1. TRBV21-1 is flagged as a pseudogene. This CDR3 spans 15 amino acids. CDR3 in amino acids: CASSMDGELNTEAFF. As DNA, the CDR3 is TGTGCCAGCAGCATGGACGGGGAGTTGAACACTGAAGCTTTCTTT.

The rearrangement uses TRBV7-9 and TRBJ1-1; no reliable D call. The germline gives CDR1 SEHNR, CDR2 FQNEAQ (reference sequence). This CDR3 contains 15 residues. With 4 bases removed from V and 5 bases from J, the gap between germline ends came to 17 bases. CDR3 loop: CASSSSPGKRTEAFF. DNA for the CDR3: TGTGCCAGCAGCTCCAGTCCGGGAAAACGAACTGAAGCTTTCTTT.

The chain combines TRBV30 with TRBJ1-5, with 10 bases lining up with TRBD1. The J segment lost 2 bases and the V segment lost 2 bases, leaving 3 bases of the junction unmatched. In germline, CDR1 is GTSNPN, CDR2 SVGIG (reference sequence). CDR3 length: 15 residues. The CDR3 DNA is TGTGCCTGGAGTCAGGGGACAGGGGGCAATCAGCCCCAGCATTTT. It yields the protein CAWSQGTGGNQPQHF. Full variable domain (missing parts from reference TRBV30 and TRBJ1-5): SQTIHQWPATLVQPVGSPLSLECTVEGTSNPNLYWYRQAAGRGLQLLFYSVGIGQISSEVPQNLSASRPQDRQFILSSKKLLLSDSGFYLCAWSQGTGGNQPQHFGDGTRLSIL.

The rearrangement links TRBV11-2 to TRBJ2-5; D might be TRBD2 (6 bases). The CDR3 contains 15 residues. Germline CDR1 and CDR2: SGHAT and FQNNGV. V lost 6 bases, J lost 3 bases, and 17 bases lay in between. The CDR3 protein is CASSVPETRKETQYF. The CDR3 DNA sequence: TGTGCCAGCAGTGTTCCCGAGACTAGGAAAGAGACCCAGTACTTC. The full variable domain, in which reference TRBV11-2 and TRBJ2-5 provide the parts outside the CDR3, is EAGVAQSPRYKIIEKRQSVAFWCNPISGHATLYWYQQILGQGPKLLIQFQNNGVVDDSQLPKDRFSAERLKGVDSTLKIQPAKLEDSAVYLCASSVPETRKETQYFGPGTRLLVL.

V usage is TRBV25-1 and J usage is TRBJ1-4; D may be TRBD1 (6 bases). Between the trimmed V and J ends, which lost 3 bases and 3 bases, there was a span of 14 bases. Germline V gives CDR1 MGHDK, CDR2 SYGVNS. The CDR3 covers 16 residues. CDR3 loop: CASSEGGLPANEKLFF. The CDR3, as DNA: TGTGCCAGCAGTGAGGGGGGGCTCCCAGCTAATGAAAAACTGTTTTTT.

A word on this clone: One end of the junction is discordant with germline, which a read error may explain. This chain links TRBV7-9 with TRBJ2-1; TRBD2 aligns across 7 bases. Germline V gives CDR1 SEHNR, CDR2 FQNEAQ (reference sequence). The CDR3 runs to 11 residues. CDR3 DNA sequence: TGTGCCAGCAGCCACGGACTAGGGCTGATCTTC. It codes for CASSHGLGLIF.

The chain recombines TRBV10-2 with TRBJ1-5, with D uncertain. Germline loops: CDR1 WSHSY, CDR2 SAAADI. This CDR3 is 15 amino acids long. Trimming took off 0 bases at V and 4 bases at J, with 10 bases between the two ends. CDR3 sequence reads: CASSESHPRNQPQHF. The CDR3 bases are TGCGCCAGCAGTGAGTCTCACCCGAGAAATCAGCCCCAGCATTTT.

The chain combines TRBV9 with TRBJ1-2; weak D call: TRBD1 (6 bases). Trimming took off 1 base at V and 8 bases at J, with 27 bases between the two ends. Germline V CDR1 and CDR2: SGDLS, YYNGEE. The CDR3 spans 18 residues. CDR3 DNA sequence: TGTGCCAGCAGCGTAAGTGGGGGCCGGACTTATGGTATGCTGGGCTACACCTTC. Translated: CASSVSGGRTYGMLGYTF. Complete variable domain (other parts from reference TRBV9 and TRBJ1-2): DSGVTQTPKHLITATGQRVTLRCSPRSGDLSVYWYQQSLDQGLQFLIQYYNGEERAKGNILERFSAQQFPDLHSELNLSSLELGDSALYFCASSVSGGRTYGMLGYTFGSGTRLTVV.

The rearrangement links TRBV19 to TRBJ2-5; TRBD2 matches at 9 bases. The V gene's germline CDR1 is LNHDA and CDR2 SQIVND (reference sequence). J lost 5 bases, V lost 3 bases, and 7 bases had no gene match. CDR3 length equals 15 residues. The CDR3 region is CASSMSAGGFETQYF. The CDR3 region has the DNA TGTGCCAGTAGTATGTCGGCGGGAGGGTTTGAGACCCAGTACTTC.

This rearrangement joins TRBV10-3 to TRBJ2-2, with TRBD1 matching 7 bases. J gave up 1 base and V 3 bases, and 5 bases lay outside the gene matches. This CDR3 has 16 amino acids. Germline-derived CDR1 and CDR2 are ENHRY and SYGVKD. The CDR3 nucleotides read TGTGCCATCAGTGACCCCGGGACAGTGAACACCGGGGAGCTGTTTTTT. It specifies CAISDPGTVNTGELFF.

The CDR3 nucleotides are TGTGCCAGCAGCCACCGACAGGGGGGGTACAATGAGCAGTTCTTC. Its protein product is CASSHRQGGYNEQFF. The J gene is TRBJ2-1, the V gene TRBV3-1 (or the pseudogene TRBV3-2); 9 bases line up with TRBD1. Germline lookup yields CDR1 LGHDT and CDR2 YNNKEL (reference sequence). There are 15 residues in the CDR3. The V gene end was trimmed by 3 bases and the J gene end by 4 bases; junction bases not matched to a gene: 4.

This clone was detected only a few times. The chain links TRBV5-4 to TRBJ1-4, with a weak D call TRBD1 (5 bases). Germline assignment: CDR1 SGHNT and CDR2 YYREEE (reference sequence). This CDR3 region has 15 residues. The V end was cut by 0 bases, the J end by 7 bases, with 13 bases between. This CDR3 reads CASSLGGRGAEKLFF. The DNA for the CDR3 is TGTGCCAGCAGCTTGGGGGGAAGGGGCGCTGAAAAACTGTTTTTT.

CDR3 loop: CASSTGLVGGQETQYF. CDR3 coding DNA: TGTGCCAGCAGCACGGGACTAGTGGGGGGGCAAGAGACCCAGTACTTC. V and J are TRBV11-3 and TRBJ2-5; 8 nucleotides match TRBD2. V dropped 5 bases and J dropped 2; count of bases not matched to a gene: 10. Per the germline V gene, CDR1 is SGHNT and CDR2 is YENEEA. This CDR3 is 16 amino acids long.

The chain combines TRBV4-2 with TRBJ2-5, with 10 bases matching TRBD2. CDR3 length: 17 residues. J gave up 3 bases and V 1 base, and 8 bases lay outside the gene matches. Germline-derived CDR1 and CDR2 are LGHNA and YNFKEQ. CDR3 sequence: CASSQGSGRADKETQYF. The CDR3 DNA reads TGTGCCAGCAGCCAAGGAAGCGGGAGGGCCGATAAAGAGACCCAGTACTTC.

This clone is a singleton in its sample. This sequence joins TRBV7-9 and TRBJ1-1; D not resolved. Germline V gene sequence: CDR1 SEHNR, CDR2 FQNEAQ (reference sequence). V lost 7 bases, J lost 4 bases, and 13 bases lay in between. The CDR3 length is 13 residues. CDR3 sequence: CASILFQITEAFF. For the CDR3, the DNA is TGTGCCAGCATCCTTTTTCAGATCACTGAAGCTTTCTTT.